These 26 T cell receptor beta chains were sequenced from one sample in a study of Ad26.COV2.S vaccination and SARS-CoV-2 variants. The treatment: about 20 received Ad26.COV2.S at low or high dose, single or two shots; roughly five received placebo; per-sample allocation not given. Collection of samples fell on day 63 after the first vaccine or placebo injection. The data were produced by immunoSEQ multiplex PCR, yet TCRdb's version contains in-frame clones alone and is incomplete. The sample contains more than 300,000 clones, around 81% of which appear only once. Sequenced material: peripheral blood, taken in a trial of Ad26.COV2.S vaccine versus placebo. The receptors come from a person aged 18 to 65 who received the Ad26.COV2.S COVID-19 vaccine or a placebo.

This chain joins TRBV7-3 and TRBJ2-3, with TRBD2 matching over 9 bases. Germline CDR1 SGHTA, CDR2 FQGTGA. V was pared by 3 bases and J by 1 base, with 11 bases of the junction left unmatched. CDR3 length equals 18 residues. CDR3 sequence reads: CASSFWGGGAPGTDTQYF. The CDR3 DNA reads TGTGCCAGCAGCTTTTGGGGCGGGGGGGCCCCTGGCACAGATACGCAGTATTTT.

In regard to this clone: In the same sample, other DNA sequences code for this CDR3. This chain joins TRBV28 and TRBJ2-7; D possibly corresponds to TRBD1 (5 bases). The germline V gene encodes CDR1 MDHEN and CDR2 SYDVKM. Trimming pared 4 bases from V and 1 base from J, leaving 8 bases between. The CDR3 has 13 amino acids. The CDR3 DNA sequence: TGTGCCAGCAGTTCCGGACAATCCTACGAGCAGTACTTC. Protein sequence: CASSSGQSYEQYF.

The gene calls are TRBV3-1 (or the pseudogene TRBV3-2) and TRBJ2-3; TRBD1 might be the D (6 bases). Per the germline V gene, CDR1 is LGHDT and CDR2 is YNNKEL (reference sequence). There are 16 residues in the CDR3. The V end was cut by 1 base, the J end by 1 base, with 12 bases between. The CDR3 coding sequence is TGTGCCAGCAGCCAAGGTCAGGGGAGAGGCACAGATACGCAGTATTTT. It yields the protein CASSQGQGRGTDTQYF.

CDR3 in amino acids: CASSFPGADTQYF. DNA of the CDR3: TGTGCCAGCAGCTTTCCAGGGGCAGATACGCAGTATTTT. V gene TRBV7-9 combines with J gene TRBJ2-3, with D possibly being TRBD1 (6 bases). The germline V gene encodes CDR1 SEHNR and CDR2 FQNEAQ (reference sequence). The CDR3 has 13 residues. V was trimmed by 3 bases and J by 4 bases, leaving 8 bases between them.

This clone appeared once. J is TRBJ1-1 and V is TRBV12-3 or TRBV12-4, with D unresolved. The V end was cut by 7 bases, the J end by 0 bases, with 9 bases between. CDR3 length: 13 residues. CDR3 protein: CASKHRMNTEAFF. The CDR3 region has the DNA TGTGCCAGCAAGCATCGGATGAACACTGAAGCTTTCTTT.

The chain is built from TRBV27 and TRBJ1-2; a weak D match, TRBD1 (6 bases). This CDR3 comprises 17 residues. Trimming removed 6 bases from V and 4 bases from J, with 24 bases in between. Germline V gene data show CDR1 as MNHEY and CDR2 as SMNVEV (reference sequence). CDR3 sequence: CASRRSWGEGGSYGYTF. As DNA, the CDR3 is TGTGCCAGCAGACGGTCTTGGGGGGAAGGGGGTAGCTATGGCTACACCTTC.

This clone was recorded only once. The J gene is TRBJ2-5, the V gene TRBV7-7, with D possibly TRBD2 on 5 matching bases. Germline V gene sequence: CDR1 SSHAT, CDR2 FNYEAQ (reference sequence). Between the trimmed V and J ends, which lost 4 bases and 9 bases, there was a span of 12 bases. The CDR3 contains 12 residues. CDR3: CASSSRGRAQYF. In nucleotides, the CDR3 is TGTGCCAGCAGCTCCCGAGGGAGAGCCCAGTACTTC.

This CDR3 reads CASSGFGGRGQPQHF. The CDR3 nucleotides read TGTGCCAGCAGTGGGTTTGGTGGCAGGGGACAGCCCCAGCATTTT. V usage is TRBV2 and J usage is TRBJ1-5, with D perhaps matching TRBD1 (6 bases). The CDR3 contains 15 residues. Trimming shortened V by 4 bases and J by 7 bases, and 17 bases separated the two germline ends. CDR1 is SNHLY and CDR2 is FYNNEI in the germline V gene. Looking up the rest from reference TRBV2 and TRBJ1-5 gives the full variable domain: EPEVTQTPSHQVTQMGQEVILRCVPISNHLYFYWYRQILGQKVEFLVSFYNNEISEKSEIFDDQFSVERPDGSNFTLKIRSTKLEDSAMYFCASSGFGGRGQPQHFGDGTRLSIL.

This sequence joins TRBV5-5 and TRBJ2-5; a weak D match, TRBD1 (5 bases). The CDR3 has 14 residues. CDR1 is SGHKS and CDR2 is YYEKEE in the germline V gene (reference sequence). Trimming removed 4 bases from V and 3 bases from J, with 13 bases in between. The chain's CDR3 is CASSRNVREETQYF. DNA of the CDR3: TGTGCCAGCAGCAGGAATGTCAGGGAAGAGACCCAGTACTTC.

V usage is TRBV6-5 and J usage is TRBJ2-2; D gene uncertain. The CDR3 totals 11 residues. Germline V gives CDR1 MNHEY, CDR2 SVGAGI. The V end lost 7 bases, the J end lost 5 bases, and 5 bases lay between the germline ends. This CDR3 reads CASKRTGELFF. As DNA, the CDR3 is TGTGCCAGCAAACGGACCGGGGAGCTGTTTTTT.

V usage is TRBV11-2 and J usage is TRBJ2-3, with D perhaps matching TRBD2 (6 bases). V lost 4 bases to trimming and J lost 1 base, with 18 bases between them. In germline, CDR1 is SGHAT, CDR2 FQNNGV. The CDR3 spans 17 residues. CDR3 coding DNA: TGTGCCAGCAGCTATATTGTTAGGGGCGGGGGCACAGATACGCAGTATTTT. The encoded protein is CASSYIVRGGGTDTQYF.

V and J are TRBV5-6 and TRBJ2-5; TRBD1 agrees at 7 bases. Losses at the gene ends were 1 base for V and 4 bases for J; bases not matched to a gene: 4. The CDR3 spans 14 residues. Germline CDR1 and CDR2: SGHDT and YYEEEE. In nucleotides, the CDR3 is TGTGCCAGCAGCTTGACGACAGGGCGAGAGACCCAGTACTTC. Translated: CASSLTTGRETQYF.

J is TRBJ2-2 and V is TRBV28; weak D call: TRBD2 (7 bases). Germline assignment: CDR1 MDHEN and CDR2 SYDVKM. The CDR3 is made up of 16 amino acids. V lost 10 bases and J 4 bases, leaving 22 bases between the germline ends. CDR3 bases: TGTGCCATCCCTGGGGGGGGGCAGGTTGGCACCGGGGAGCTGTTTTTT. This translates into CAIPGGGQVGTGELFF.

This clone was picked up one time. The chain combines TRBV28 with TRBJ1-4; 7 bases match TRBD1. Germline V gene lookup returns CDR1 MDHEN and CDR2 SYDVKM. The V segment lost 6 bases and the J segment 8 bases; nucleotides outside the gene matches: 9. The CDR3 has 14 residues. The CDR3 nucleotides are TGTGCCAGCAGAGGAGGGGGCTTTGAGGAAAAACTGTTTTTT. It encodes CASRGGGFEEKLFF.

CDR3 amino acids: CASSLGRGQGREQFF. DNA of the CDR3: TGTGCCAGCAGCTTAGGTCGAGGGCAGGGCAGGGAGCAGTTCTTC. V usage is TRBV11-2 and J usage is TRBJ2-1; TRBD1 or TRBD2 may be the D gene (5 bases each). Between the trimmed V and J ends, which lost 1 base and 10 bases, there was a span of 17 bases. Germline CDR1 SGHAT, CDR2 FQNNGV. The CDR3 consists of 15 residues. The variable domain in full, with the rest retrieved from reference TRBV11-2 and TRBJ2-1, is EAGVAQSPRYKIIEKRQSVAFWCNPISGHATLYWYQQILGQGPKLLIQFQNNGVVDDSQLPKDRFSAERLKGVDSTLKIQPAKLEDSAVYLCASSLGRGQGREQFFGPGTRLTVL.

The rearrangement links TRBV5-4 to TRBJ1-1; TRBD1 aligns across 8 bases. The trim removed 2 bases at V and 3 bases at J, leaving 12 bases unmatched. Germline V gene sequence: CDR1 SGHNT, CDR2 YYREEE (reference sequence). This CDR3 is 17 amino acids long. CDR3 nucleotide sequence: TGTGCCAGCAGCTTCTCGCCAGGGGGCGACTATGACACTGAAGCTTTCTTT. Protein sequence: CASSFSPGGDYDTEAFF. Using reference TRBV5-4 and TRBJ1-1 for the parts outside the CDR3, the full variable domain is ETGVTQSPTHLIKTRGQQVTLRCSSQSGHNTVSWYQQALGQGPQFIFQYYREEENGRGNFPPRFSGLQFPNYSSELNVNALELDDSALYLCASSFSPGGDYDTEAFFGQGTRLTVV.

CDR3 DNA sequence: TGTGCCTGGAGTGAAACCACCGGGGAGCTGTTTTTT. Protein: CAWSETTGELFF. V and J are TRBV30 and TRBJ2-2; D is uncertain. This CDR3 is built from 12 residues. Germline V CDR1 and CDR2: GTSNPN, SVGIG (reference sequence). The V end lost 1 base, the J end lost 4 bases, and 4 bases lay between the germline ends.

The J gene is TRBJ2-3, the V gene TRBV12-5; D possibly corresponds to TRBD1 (5 bases). The CDR3 has 13 amino acids. Germline assignment: CDR1 LGHNT and CDR2 FRNRAP. The V and J ends lost 4 bases and 6 bases respectively, with 11 bases between them. CDR3 coding DNA: TGTGCTAGTGGTTCCTCAGGGTCCGATACGCAGTATTTT. Amino acid sequence: CASGSSGSDTQYF.

Details on this clone: Other DNA sequences in this specimen translate into the identical CDR3. The gene calls are TRBV6-1 and TRBJ2-2; 12 nucleotides line up with TRBD2. Looked up from germline, CDR1 is MNHNS and CDR2 is SASEGT. The V segment lost 3 bases and the J segment 8 bases; nucleotides outside the gene matches: 4. This CDR3 is built from 15 residues. This chain's CDR3 is CASSERLAGAGELFF. In nucleotides, the CDR3 is TGTGCCAGCAGTGAGCGACTAGCGGGGGCTGGGGAGCTGTTTTTT.

V is TRBV24-1 and J is TRBJ1-2; 7 bases map to TRBD1. Germline V gene data show CDR1 as KGHDR and CDR2 as SFDVKD. Trimming at V came to 4 bases and at J to 2 bases, leaving 6 bases not matched to a gene. The CDR3 spans 15 residues. The CDR3: CATSDPGQLNYGYTF. Here the CDR3 DNA reads TGTGCCACCAGTGACCCGGGACAGTTAAACTATGGCTACACCTTC.

V usage is TRBV7-3 and J usage is TRBJ2-1; 14 nucleotides line up with TRBD2. The CDR3 loop spans 16 amino acids. CDR1 is SGHTA and CDR2 is FQGTGA in the germline V gene. The V gene end was trimmed by 5 bases and the J gene end by 4 bases; junction bases not matched to a gene: 4. In DNA form, the CDR3 reads TGTGCCAGCAGCCAGACTAGCGGGGGGGAATACAATGAGCAGTTCTTC. Amino acids: CASSQTSGGEYNEQFF.

V gene TRBV6-6 combines with J gene TRBJ2-3, with 8 bases matching TRBD2. V lost 2 bases and J lost 0; bases outside the gene matches: 4. The germline gives CDR1 MNHNY, CDR2 SVGAGI (reference sequence). CDR3 length: 16 amino acids. This chain's CDR3 is CASSYPLAGSTDTQYF. CDR3 DNA sequence: TGTGCCAGCAGTTACCCCTTAGCGGGGAGCACAGATACGCAGTATTTT.

The chain employs TRBV18 and TRBJ1-2; D is undetermined. CDR3 size: 15 residues. Germline-derived CDR1 and CDR2 are KGHSH and LQKENI. V was pared by 1 base and J by 7 bases, with 16 bases between. The CDR3 region has the DNA TGTGCCAGCTCACCACTACCCAGAGTGGAGGGTGGCTACACCTTC. It codes for CASSPLPRVEGGYTF.

V and J are TRBV28 and TRBJ2-7; 9 bases are shared with TRBD1. Per the germline V gene, CDR1 is MDHEN and CDR2 is SYDVKM. V was pared by 5 bases and J by 3 bases, with 11 bases of the junction left unmatched. The CDR3 has 16 residues. The CDR3 coding sequence is TGTGCCAGCAGTCCCCCCGTAGGGACAGGGTTCTACGAGCAGTACTTC. Residues: CASSPPVGTGFYEQYF.

The V call is TRBV4-1, the J call TRBJ2-2, with TRBD2 identical over 16 bases. Germline CDR1 reads MGHRA; CDR2 reads YSYEKL. Unmatched junction bases numbered 9, after V lost 1 base and J lost 4 bases. The CDR3 runs to 20 residues. The CDR3 reads CASSQAGLAGGRRSTGELFF. CDR3 coding DNA: TGCGCCAGCAGCCAAGCGGGACTAGCGGGGGGGCGGAGAAGCACCGGGGAGCTGTTTTTT.

The rearrangement uses TRBV10-3 and TRBJ2-3; TRBD2 matches 10 bases. From germline, CDR1 is ENHRY and CDR2 SYGVKD. V shed 3 bases and J 0 bases; nucleotides not matched to a gene: 6. The CDR3 is made up of 17 amino acids. CDR3 nucleotide sequence: TGTGCCATCAGTGAACCTAGCGGGGGTGCTAGCACAGATACGCAGTATTTT. As protein: CAISEPSGGASTDTQYF.